These 32 T cell receptor beta chains originate from one sample sequenced in a study of spatial heterogeneity in lung cancer (dated by TCRdb to about 2019). The meaning of the sample's time point label: sample taken at primary tumor resection. TCR sequencing used whole RNA extracted from tumor and nontumor lung tissue, or from cryopreserved PBMC samples, without cell sorting. Library prep was done by 5' RACE. Sequencing took place on a NextSeq 500. TCRdb handled the public reads itself, with Q25 trimming in fastp and clone calling in MiXCR, and kept productive beta chains. Rows are unified per CDR3 protein, each entry keeping the most common DNA and genes. The sample profile shows about 36,000 distinct CDR3 sequences; around 5.2% of them were found once. 25% to 35% of the sample goes to the ten largest clones. The specimen comprised PBMCs, sampled at surgery. These receptors were taken from a female donor with early-stage non-small cell lung cancer.

This clonotype came up a few times. This chain connects TRBV4-1 to TRBJ1-1; the D gene is possibly TRBD1 (6 bases). CDR1 and CDR2 from the germline V gene are MGHRA and YSYEKL. Trimming left V 0 bases short and J 7 bases short, with 15 bases between. The CDR3 length is 15 residues. The CDR3 spells CASSQDRGRVGEAFF. CDR3 DNA sequence: TGCGCCAGCAGCCAAGATCGGGGGCGCGTAGGTGAAGCTTTCTTT.

This clonotype was detected many times. This rearrangement joins TRBV28 to TRBJ1-5; maybe TRBD1 (5 bases). Trimming removed 6 bases from V and 3 bases from J, with 18 bases in between. This CDR3 spans 16 amino acids. The germline V gene encodes CDR1 MDHEN and CDR2 SYDVKM. The CDR3 DNA reads TGTGCCAGCAGACCACAGGCACCACGGGCCAATCAGCCCCAGCATTTT. Translation: CASRPQAPRANQPQHF.

In its sample, this clonotype was seen a few times. The chain combines TRBV5-1 with TRBJ1-2, with 9 bases that match TRBD1. From germline, CDR1 is SGHRS and CDR2 YFSETQ. With V trimmed by 4 bases and J by 5 bases, 6 bases remained unmatched. CDR3 length: 14 amino acids. CDR3 in DNA: TGCGCCAGCAGCCTGGGGACAGGGATGTATGGCTACACCTTC. It is translated as CASSLGTGMYGYTF.

In this sample, this clonotype turned up a few times. V and J are TRBV7-3 and TRBJ2-7; maybe TRBD2 (5 bases). Trimming cost V 2 bases and J 1 base, with 9 bases left between them. Germline V gene data show CDR1 as SGHTA and CDR2 as FQGTGA. The CDR3 is 14 amino acids. The CDR3 DNA sequence: TGTGCCAGCAGCTTAGGGCGAGGGTCCTACGAGCAGTACTTC. Protein: CASSLGRGSYEQYF.

CDR3 loop: CASIKGPEGGELFF. DNA of the CDR3: TGTGCCAGCATCAAGGGCCCGGAGGGCGGGGAGCTGTTTTTT. This rearrangement joins TRBV6-5 to TRBJ2-2; D perhaps matches TRBD2 (6 bases). This CDR3 is 14 amino acids long. The ends were cut back, 7 bases at V and 7 bases at J, with 16 bases in the middle. Germline V gene sequence: CDR1 MNHEY, CDR2 SVGAGI.

In its sample, this clonotype was seen many times. The rearrangement joins TRBV28 to TRBJ1-2, with a weak D call TRBD1 (5 bases). Germline CDR1 MDHEN, CDR2 SYDVKM. The ends were cut back, 2 bases at V and 7 bases at J, with 11 bases in the middle. This CDR3 region has 13 residues. CDR3 DNA sequence: TGTGCCAGCAGTTTAACTCAGGGCGGTGGCTACACCTTC. Amino acid sequence: CASSLTQGGGYTF.

This clonotype was counted at least ten times. J is TRBJ1-5 and V is TRBV4-2; D remains ambiguous. The V and J ends lost 5 bases and 5 bases respectively, with 16 bases between them. This CDR3 has 15 amino acids. Germline V gene sequence: CDR1 LGHNA, CDR2 YNFKEQ. The CDR3 DNA reads TGTGCCAGCAGCGCGGGGATGCCGTCCGATCAGCCCCAGCATTTT. Encoded protein: CASSAGMPSDQPQHF.

This clonotype was found many times. The chain carries TRBV10-3 and TRBJ1-1; TRBD1 might be the D (5 bases). The CDR3 has 14 residues. Trimming removed 8 bases from V and 5 bases from J, with 18 bases in between. Germline V lookup: CDR1 ENHRY, CDR2 SYGVKD. The chain's CDR3 is CAIGQQAGGTEAFF. CDR3 in DNA: TGTGCCATCGGTCAACAGGCTGGTGGGACTGAAGCTTTCTTT.

This clonotype was detected ten times or more. The V call is TRBV4-3, the J call TRBJ1-5, with D possibly matching TRBD1 (5 bases). The CDR3 is 15 amino acids. Germline V gives CDR1 LGHNA, CDR2 YSLEER. V lost 2 bases to trimming and J lost 6 bases, with 14 bases between them. CDR3: CASSQYEGAAQPQHF. Here the CDR3 DNA reads TGCGCCAGCAGCCAATACGAAGGGGCGGCTCAGCCCCAGCATTTT.

This clonotype was counted a few times. This chain connects TRBV28 to TRBJ1-5; D not certain. Looked up from germline, CDR1 is MDHEN and CDR2 is SYDVKM. V was clipped by 3 bases and J by 6 bases, with 15 bases between them. The CDR3 runs to 15 residues. CDR3 nucleotides: TGTGCCAGCAGTTTGGGAGGGAGAGCGAGTCAGCCCCAGCATTTT. Translation: CASSLGGRASQPQHF.

As concerns this clonotype: A much larger clone differs from this one at a single base, so this may be a read error. The chain links TRBV12-3 or TRBV12-4 to TRBJ1-1; no clear D gene. V lost 1 base and J lost 4, with 10 bases in between. The CDR3 contains 14 residues. The DNA for the CDR3 is TGTGCCAGCAGTTTAGATGTAGGGTTCACTGAAGCTTTCTTT. Its protein is CASSLDVGFTEAFF.

This clonotype was detected many times. V usage is TRBV20-1 and J usage is TRBJ1-1, with 11 bases that match TRBD1. Trimming at V came to 6 bases and at J to 11 bases, leaving 20 bases not matched to a gene. The CDR3 is 16 residues long. Germline V gives CDR1 DFQATT, CDR2 SNEGSKA (reference sequence). Here the CDR3 DNA reads TGCAGTGCCGAAGGACAGGGGGCGCTGAATGGCGAAGGGGCTTTCTTT. Translating it yields CSAEGQGALNGEGAFF.

This clonotype was recorded a few times. The rearrangement uses TRBV18 and TRBJ2-7; 12 nucleotides line up with TRBD1. The V gene end was trimmed by 3 bases and the J gene end by 2 bases; junction bases not matched to a gene: 11. This CDR3 region has 18 residues. In germline, CDR1 is KGHSH, CDR2 LQKENI. The CDR3 protein is CASSPPGQGARIAYEQYF. DNA of the CDR3: TGTGCCAGCTCACCTCCGGGACAGGGGGCTAGGATCGCCTACGAGCAGTACTTC.

The table lists this clonotype with many counts. The rearrangement uses TRBV11-1 and TRBJ1-1, with TRBD1 as a possible D gene (5 bases). This CDR3 is built from 13 residues. CDR1 SGHAT and CDR2 FQDESV come from the germline V gene (reference sequence). V lost 5 bases and J 2 bases, leaving 9 bases between the germline ends. CDR3 nucleotide sequence: TGTGCCAGCAGCCGACAGATCAACACTGAAGCTTTCTTT. Amino acids: CASSRQINTEAFF.

There are many counts of this clonotype. The rearrangement joins TRBV27 to TRBJ2-1; no reliable D call. CDR3 size: 15 residues. V was trimmed by 0 bases and J by 5 bases, leaving 11 bases between them. Per germline, CDR1 MNHEY and CDR2 SMNVEV (reference sequence). The CDR3 reads CASSLSAWLNNEQFF. CDR3 DNA: TGTGCCAGCAGTTTATCCGCCTGGCTGAACAATGAGCAGTTCTTC.

The V call is TRBV7-9, the J call TRBJ1-1; perhaps TRBD1 as D (6 bases). The V and J ends lost 2 bases and 11 bases respectively, with 12 bases between them. The V gene's germline CDR1 is SEHNR and CDR2 FQNEAQ (reference sequence). CDR3 length: 12 residues. For the CDR3, the DNA is TGTGCCAGCAGCTTAATTGGGGGCGACGCTTTCTTT. It is translated as CASSLIGGDAFF. The whole variable domain, remainder taken from reference TRBV7-9 and TRBJ1-1, is DTGVSQNPRHKITKRGQNVTFRCDPISEHNRLYWYRQTLGQGPEFLTYFQNEAQLEKSRLLSDRFSAERPKGSFSTLEIQRTEQGDSAMYLCASSLIGGDAFFGQGTRLTVV.

This clonotype came up many times. The V call is TRBV3-1, the J call TRBJ1-5; 8 bases align to TRBD1. CDR3 size: 15 residues. V shed 0 bases, J shed 6 bases, and the junction held 4 bases outside the gene matches. Germline CDR1 LGHDT, CDR2 YNNKEL (reference sequence). DNA for the CDR3: TGTGCCAGCAGCCAAGAAGCGACAGGGGTTCAGCCCCAGCATTTT. This codes for CASSQEATGVQPQHF. Full variable domain (rest looked up from reference TRBV3-1 and TRBJ1-5): DTAVSQTPKYLVTQMGNDKSIKCEQNLGHDTMYWYKQDSKKFLKIMFSYNNKELIINETVPNRFSPKSPDKAHLNLHINSLELGDSAVYFCASSQEATGVQPQHFGDGTRLSIL.

This clonotype has at least ten counts. This chain joins TRBV2 and TRBJ2-1; 11 nucleotides align to TRBD2. Germline V gene data show CDR1 as SNHLY and CDR2 as FYNNEI. J lost 6 bases, V lost 7 bases, and 5 bases had no gene match. This CDR3 is built from 14 residues. In nucleotides, the CDR3 is TGTGCCAGCATAGGGACTAGCGGTTCCAATGAGCAGTTCTTC. The encoded protein is CASIGTSGSNEQFF.

This clonotype was counted at least ten times. This sequence joins TRBV18 and TRBJ2-7; D is undetermined. There are 13 residues in the CDR3. V lost 3 bases to trimming and J lost 1 base, with 7 bases between them. From germline, CDR1 is KGHSH and CDR2 LQKENI. The CDR3 loop is CASSPPSSYEQYF. The DNA of the CDR3 is TGTGCCAGCTCACCGCCCTCATCCTACGAGCAGTACTTC.

This clonotype came up many times. The chain is built from TRBV10-3 and TRBJ2-3, with 10 bases fitting TRBD2. V dropped 8 bases and J dropped 2; count of bases not matched to a gene: 13. The CDR3 has 17 residues. Germline CDR1 is ENHRY and CDR2 is SYGVKD. In DNA, the CDR3 is TGTGCCATCGGACGTCAGCGGGAGGGCCGGGCCACAGATACGCAGTATTTT. Its translation: CAIGRQREGRATDTQYF.

This clonotype was picked up many times. The chain carries TRBV18 and TRBJ2-1; D gene ambiguous. The CDR3 length is 14 residues. Germline V gives CDR1 KGHSH, CDR2 LQKENI. With 3 bases removed from V and 0 bases from J, the gap between germline ends came to 6 bases. Written as DNA, the CDR3 is TGTGCCAGCTCACCGGCGAGCTCCTACAATGAGCAGTTCTTC. This codes for CASSPASSYNEQFF.

This clonotype was detected a few times. The chain is built from TRBV20-1 and TRBJ1-2; no reliable D call. The CDR3 consists of 14 residues. Trimming cost V 1 base and J 4 bases, with 13 bases left between them. CDR1 DFQATT and CDR2 SNEGSKA come from the germline V gene (reference sequence). The CDR3 sequence: CSARVRPGSYGYTF. CDR3 DNA sequence: TGCAGTGCTAGAGTACGTCCGGGTTCCTATGGCTACACCTTC.

This clonotype was seen many times. The chain couples TRBV6-1 to TRBJ2-3; D possibly corresponds to TRBD1 (5 bases). CDR3 length: 14 residues. The V gene's germline CDR1 is MNHNS and CDR2 SASEGT. Trimming stripped 7 bases from V and 0 bases from J, with 11 bases between. CDR3 amino acids: CASTDDRSTDTQYF. The CDR3 DNA follows: TGTGCCAGCACCGATGACAGAAGCACAGATACGCAGTATTTT.

This clonotype was counted at least ten times. The chain combines TRBV3-1 with TRBJ2-1; D might be TRBD2 (5 bases). V lost 4 bases to trimming and J lost 8 bases, with 12 bases between them. Germline CDR1 is LGHDT and CDR2 is YNNKEL (reference sequence). This CDR3 is 13 amino acids long. Written as DNA, the CDR3 is TGTGCCAGCAGCCGCGGGTCTCGCGATGAGCAGTTCTTC. This translates into CASSRGSRDEQFF.

This clonotype was counted at least ten times. The chain joins TRBV5-1 to TRBJ2-7; D remains unclear. CDR3 size: 13 residues. V dropped 0 bases and J dropped 3 bases, with 7 bases sitting between them. Germline CDR1 SGHRS, CDR2 YFSETQ. The chain's CDR3 is CASSLEHGYEQYF. CDR3 sequence (DNA): TGCGCCAGCAGCTTGGAACATGGCTACGAGCAGTACTTC.

This clonotype was observed many times. V usage is TRBV5-5 and J usage is TRBJ2-1, with 7 nucleotides matching TRBD1. The germline V gene has CDR1 SGHKS and CDR2 YYEKEE (reference sequence). V dropped 2 bases and J dropped 0; count of bases not matched to a gene: 2. The CDR3 has 15 amino acids. For the CDR3, the DNA is TGTGCCAGCAGCTTTAGACAGGGCTCCTACAATGAGCAGTTCTTC. This codes for CASSFRQGSYNEQFF.

The rearrangement uses TRBV4-2 and TRBJ1-2; no definite D call. CDR1 is LGHNA and CDR2 is YNFKEQ in the germline V gene. The CDR3 runs 12 residues. Trimming removed 1 base from V and 8 bases from J, with 8 bases in between. The CDR3 region is CASSQAERGYTF. The CDR3 DNA sequence: TGTGCCAGCAGCCAAGCCGAACGGGGCTACACCTTC.

This clonotype was detected ten times or more. V is TRBV7-9 and J is TRBJ2-3; D unresolved. The CDR3 length is 12 residues. CDR1 is SEHNR, CDR2 FQNEAQ, per germline (reference sequence). V was shortened by 5 bases and J by 1 base, with 4 bases between the two germline ends. This CDR3 is CASSLGTDTQYF. In nucleotides, the CDR3 is TGTGCCAGCAGCCTAGGCACAGATACGCAGTATTTT.

This clonotype was counted a few times. This chain joins TRBV6-2 or TRBV6-3 and TRBJ1-5; 7 bases are a match to TRBD1. Per germline, CDR1 MNHEY and CDR2 SVGEGT. V lost 5 bases, J lost 2 bases, and 3 bases stayed unmatched. CDR3 length: 14 residues. The CDR3 DNA is TGTGCCAGCAGTAAGCAGGGGGGCAATCAGCCCCAGCATTTT. This sequence encodes CASSKQGGNQPQHF.

Many counts were recorded for this clonotype. The chain recombines TRBV9 with TRBJ1-4; D may be TRBD1 (6 bases). V dropped 0 bases and J dropped 6 bases, with 12 bases sitting between them. This CDR3 has 15 amino acids. Germline values: CDR1 SGDLS, CDR2 YYNGEE. The CDR3 DNA follows: TGTGCCAGCAGCGTAGGGGGGCACAGCGATGAAAAACTGTTTTTT. It specifies CASSVGGHSDEKLFF.

The sample holds many counts of this clonotype. V usage is TRBV6-5 and J usage is TRBJ1-4, with D perhaps matching TRBD1 (5 bases). The CDR3 spans 14 residues. The V end lost 5 bases, the J end lost 2 bases, and 9 bases lay between the germline ends. CDR1 and CDR2 from the germline V gene are MNHEY and SVGAGI. The CDR3 sequence: CASSPQGTNEKLFF. The CDR3 region has the DNA TGTGCCAGCAGTCCCCAGGGTACTAATGAAAAACTGTTTTTT.

This clonotype has just a few counts. V and J are TRBV2 and TRBJ2-2; 10 nucleotides align to TRBD1. This CDR3 comprises 17 residues. V lost 3 bases to trimming and J lost 5 bases; unmatched junction nucleotides: 9. Germline V gene data show CDR1 as SNHLY and CDR2 as FYNNEI. The CDR3 spells CASSDPGTGVTTGELFF. The CDR3 DNA sequence: TGTGCCAGCAGTGACCCCGGGACAGGGGTAACTACCGGGGAGCTGTTTTTT.